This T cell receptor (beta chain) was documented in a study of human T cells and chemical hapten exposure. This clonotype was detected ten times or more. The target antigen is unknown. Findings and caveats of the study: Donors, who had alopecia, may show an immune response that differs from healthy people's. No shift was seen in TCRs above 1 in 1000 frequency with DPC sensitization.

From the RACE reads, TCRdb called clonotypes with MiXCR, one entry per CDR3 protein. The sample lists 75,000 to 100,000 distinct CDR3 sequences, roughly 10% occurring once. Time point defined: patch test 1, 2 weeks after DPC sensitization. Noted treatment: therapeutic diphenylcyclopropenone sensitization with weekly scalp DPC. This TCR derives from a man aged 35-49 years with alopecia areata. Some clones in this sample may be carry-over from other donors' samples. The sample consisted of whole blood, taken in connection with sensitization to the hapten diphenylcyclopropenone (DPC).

The CDR3 sequence is CSARREGYGYTF. For the CDR3, the DNA is TGCAGCGCCCGCAGGGAGGGCTATGGCTACACCTTC. The genes are TRBV29-1 and TRBJ1-2; TRBD1 is a possible D gene (5 bases). Trimming took 7 bases from V and 4 from J, leaving 13 bases between them. CDR1 is SQVTM and CDR2 is ANQGSEA in the germline V gene. This CDR3 comprises 12 residues.